Shown below are 29 T cell receptor beta chains from a single sample sequenced in a study of cytomegalovirus exposure and HLA in healthy donors. The PCR was carried out with 60 Vbeta primers and 13 Jbeta primers. The protocol was immunoSEQ multiplex PCR, while the TCRdb copy is restricted to in-frame clones and leaves out a portion. This table holds roughly 58,000 clones, 75% to 90% found once. Material: PBMCs. These receptors all stem from a woman in her 40s in good health and CMV-seronegative.

As regards this clone: Other nucleotide sequences in the sample specify the same CDR3. The V and J genes are TRBV27 and TRBJ1-1; D might be TRBD1 (5 bases). V dropped 8 bases and J dropped 1 base, with 11 bases sitting between them. Germline V gene lookup returns CDR1 MNHEY and CDR2 SMNVEV (reference sequence). This CDR3 has 13 residues. The CDR3, as DNA: TGTGCCAGCTGCGGACACTCGAACACTGAAGCTTTCTTT. Translated, it gives CASCGHSNTEAFF.

The chain employs TRBV6-5 and TRBJ2-1; D might be TRBD2 (5 bases). CDR3 length: 15 amino acids. Trimming shortened V by 0 bases and J by 8 bases, and 14 bases separated the two germline ends. Germline lookup yields CDR1 MNHEY and CDR2 SVGAGI. CDR3 sequence (DNA): TGTGCCAGCAGTTACTCGTGGAGGTTTGGCCATGAGCAGTTCTTC. Translation gives CASSYSWRFGHEQFF.

This clone was observed a single time. The V and J genes are TRBV5-1 and TRBJ1-1; no definite D call. Looked up from germline, CDR1 is SGHRS and CDR2 is YFSETQ. V shed 0 bases and J shed 1 base, with 10 bases lying between them. The CDR3 contains 15 residues. The CDR3 spells CASSLALSGNTEAFF. Here the CDR3 DNA reads TGCGCCAGCAGCTTGGCCTTGTCAGGGAACACTGAAGCTTTCTTT.

J is TRBJ2-3 and V is TRBV2, with D perhaps TRBD2 (6 bases). Per germline, CDR1 SNHLY and CDR2 FYNNEI. This CDR3 comprises 15 residues. V was shortened by 4 bases and J by 2 bases, with 13 bases between the two germline ends. DNA of the CDR3: TGTGCCAGCAGTGTTCGCGGGACTTACACAGATACGCAGTATTTT. Amino acids: CASSVRGTYTDTQYF.

The chain combines TRBV5-1 with TRBJ2-3; 10 bases are a match to TRBD1. The CDR3 spans 16 residues. Unmatched junction bases numbered 7, after V lost 4 bases and J lost 2 bases. CDR1 SGHRS and CDR2 YFSETQ come from the germline V gene. The CDR3 DNA reads as TGCGCCAGCAGCGGTACCGGGACAGGGGCCACAGATACGCAGTATTTT. Translation gives CASSGTGTGATDTQYF.

The rearrangement joins TRBV5-1 to TRBJ2-7; tentative D call: TRBD2 (5 bases). CDR3 length: 15 amino acids. V gave up 0 bases and J gave up 6 bases, with 16 bases separating them. Per the germline V gene, CDR1 is SGHRS and CDR2 is YFSETQ. The CDR3 protein is CASSLGPGSPREQYF. CDR3 bases: TGCGCCAGCAGCTTGGGTCCGGGGTCCCCTCGCGAGCAGTACTTC.

Only a few counts were recorded for this clone. The V gene is TRBV19, the J gene TRBJ2-1, with 7 bases fitting TRBD2. Trimming at V came to 2 bases and at J to 6 bases, leaving 1 base not matched to a gene. CDR1 is LNHDA and CDR2 is SQIVND in the germline V gene (reference sequence). This CDR3 spans 13 amino acids. The CDR3 nucleotides are TGTGCCAGTAGTATAAGACTAGCCAATGAGCAGTTCTTC. The encoded protein is CASSIRLANEQFF. Drawing the rest from reference TRBV19 and TRBJ2-1, the complete variable domain is DGGITQSPKYLFRKEGQNVTLSCEQNLNHDAMYWYRQDPGQGLRLIYYSQIVNDFQKGDIAEGYSVSREKKESFPLTVTSAQKNPTAFYLCASSIRLANEQFFGPGTRLTVL.

J is TRBJ2-7 and V is TRBV28, with D perhaps TRBD2 (5 bases). CDR1 and CDR2 from the germline V gene are MDHEN and SYDVKM. V was shortened by 3 bases and J by 3 bases, with 12 bases between the two germline ends. This CDR3 is built from 14 residues. The CDR3 loop is CASSFSPSFYEQYF. DNA for the CDR3: TGTGCCAGCAGTTTTTCCCCTAGCTTCTACGAGCAGTACTTC. Supplemented by reference TRBV28 and TRBJ2-7, the full variable domain reads DVKVTQSSRYLVKRTGEKVFLECVQDMDHENMFWYRQDPGLGLRLIYFSYDVKMKEKGDIPEGYSVSREKKERFSLILESASTNQTSMYLCASSFSPSFYEQYFGPGTRLTVT.

V and J are TRBV4-1 and TRBJ2-7; perhaps TRBD2 as D (6 bases). The V end was cut by 1 base, the J end by 2 bases, with 18 bases between. The germline V gene encodes CDR1 MGHRA and CDR2 YSYEKL. CDR3 length: 17 residues. As DNA, the CDR3 is TGCGCCAGCAGCCAAGTTAAGGCGGGGATTTCCCCCTACGAGCAGTACTTC. This translates into CASSQVKAGISPYEQYF.

Only a few counts were recorded for this clone. The chain combines TRBV7-6 with TRBJ1-1; 9 bases are shared with TRBD1. This CDR3 contains 16 residues. The ends lost 2 bases at V and 0 bases at J; junction bases unmatched: 4. Germline CDR1 reads SGHVS; CDR2 reads FNYEAQ. CDR3 region: CASSLSGTGLNTEAFF. The CDR3 bases are TGTGCCAGCAGCTTATCCGGGACAGGGTTGAACACTGAAGCTTTCTTT.

This clone was seen a few times. The chain is built from TRBV7-8 and TRBJ2-1; 16 bases align to TRBD2. The CDR3 consists of 18 residues. With 5 bases clipped from V and 3 bases from J, the junction kept 7 bases outside the gene matches. The germline V gene encodes CDR1 SGHVS and CDR2 FQNEAQ. The CDR3 sequence: CASSAGLAGGLLYNEQFF. The CDR3 nucleotides are TGTGCCAGCAGCGCGGGACTAGCGGGAGGGCTGCTCTACAATGAGCAGTTCTTC.

The chain carries TRBV4-3 and TRBJ2-7; D not resolved. The germline CDR1 and CDR2 sequences are LGHNA and YSLEER. The CDR3 has 13 amino acids. V was clipped by 0 bases and J by 4 bases, with 7 bases between them. The CDR3 loop is CASSQEYRYEQYF. The CDR3 nucleotides are TGCGCCAGCAGCCAAGAGTACAGATACGAGCAGTACTTC.

The CDR3 sequence is CASSAGPSSNSPLHF. For the CDR3, the DNA is TGTGCCAGCAGTGCAGGGCCCAGCTCTAATTCACCCCTCCACTTT. The rearrangement links TRBV6-1 to TRBJ1-6, with D maybe TRBD1 (5 bases). The CDR3 is 15 amino acids. V was pared by 4 bases and J by 6 bases, with 13 bases between. Looked up from germline, CDR1 is MNHNS and CDR2 is SASEGT.

This clone was seen only a few times. The V call is TRBV19, the J call TRBJ1-5; 8 positions agree with TRBD1. This CDR3 is built from 13 residues. V lost 4 bases and J lost 11; bases outside the gene matches: 7. Per the germline V gene, CDR1 is LNHDA and CDR2 is SQIVND (reference sequence). In nucleotides, the CDR3 is TGTGCCAGTAGTACGACAGGGGTTGAAGCCCAGCATTTT. Protein: CASSTTGVEAQHF.

The chain links TRBV27 to TRBJ1-2; 8 bases fit TRBD1. CDR1 and CDR2 from the germline V gene are MNHEY and SMNVEV (reference sequence). The length of the CDR3 is 16 residues. J gave up 1 base and V 5 bases, and 9 bases lay outside the gene matches. The chain's CDR3 is CASSGQGTGDNYGYTF. DNA of the CDR3: TGTGCCAGCAGTGGCCAAGGGACAGGTGATAACTATGGCTACACCTTC.

V is TRBV14 and J is TRBJ2-7, with 10 bases aligning to TRBD2. Germline loops: CDR1 SGHDN, CDR2 FVKESK. This CDR3 spans 20 amino acids. After removal of 0 bases from V and 1 base from J, the junction contained 15 bases not matched to a gene. CDR3 protein: CASSQDGGSGRAGLSYEQYF. DNA for the CDR3: TGTGCCAGCAGCCAAGATGGGGGAAGCGGGAGGGCCGGACTATCCTACGAGCAGTACTTC.

This chain connects TRBV4-2 to TRBJ2-1; possibly TRBD1 for D (5 bases). The length of the CDR3 is 19 residues. The V gene lost 7 bases and the J gene lost 2 bases, with 27 bases spanning the gap. Germline V gives CDR1 LGHNA, CDR2 YNFKEQ. In nucleotides, the CDR3 is TGTGCCAGCACCCGAGGACACCACTCTAGAGAAGTTCCCTACAATGAGCAGTTCTTC. This sequence encodes CASTRGHHSREVPYNEQFF.

The chain combines TRBV9 with TRBJ2-7; no clear D gene. The germline V gene encodes CDR1 SGDLS and CDR2 YYNGEE. V lost 0 bases, J lost 2 bases, and 12 bases lay in between. The CDR3 extends over 15 amino acids. Written as DNA, the CDR3 is TGTGCCAGCAGCGTAGAATCCGGAACTACCTACGAGCAGTACTTC. It specifies CASSVESGTTYEQYF. Drawing the rest from reference TRBV9 and TRBJ2-7, the complete variable domain is DSGVTQTPKHLITATGQRVTLRCSPRSGDLSVYWYQQSLDQGLQFLIQYYNGEERAKGNILERFSAQQFPDLHSELNLSSLELGDSALYFCASSVESGTTYEQYFGPGTRLTVT.

This clone was seen a single time. The chain combines TRBV5-1 with TRBJ2-6, with D uncertain. This CDR3 is 14 amino acids long. Trimming shortened V by 4 bases and J by 1 base, and 6 bases separated the two germline ends. Germline CDR1 reads SGHRS; CDR2 reads YFSETQ. The DNA for the CDR3 is TGCGCCAGCAGCGCCTATTCTGGGGCCAACGTCCTGACTTTC. Its protein product is CASSAYSGANVLTF.

V gene TRBV5-1 combines with J gene TRBJ1-2, with 8 bases aligning to TRBD1. Unmatched junction bases numbered 5, after V lost 5 bases and J lost 2 bases. The CDR3 has 14 residues. Germline V gene lookup returns CDR1 SGHRS and CDR2 YFSETQ. CDR3 nucleotide sequence: TGCGCCAGCAGGCGGACAGGGCAGAACTATGGCTACACCTTC. Its translation: CASRRTGQNYGYTF. Full variable domain (outside the CDR3, taken from reference TRBV5-1 and TRBJ1-2): KAGVTQTPRYLIKTRGQQVTLSCSPISGHRSVSWYQQTPGQGLQFLFEYFSETQRNKGNFPGRFSGRQFSNSRSEMNVSTLELGDSALYLCASRRTGQNYGYTFGSGTRLTVV.

The chain couples TRBV4-1 to TRBJ2-1, with 10 positions matching TRBD2. The CDR3 has 15 amino acids. The V gene end was trimmed by 1 base and the J gene end by 4 bases; junction bases not matched to a gene: 1. Germline values: CDR1 MGHRA, CDR2 YSYEKL. The CDR3 region is CASSQVLAGYNEQFF. The CDR3 DNA reads as TGCGCCAGCAGCCAAGTACTAGCGGGGTACAATGAGCAGTTCTTC.

This chain links TRBV28 with TRBJ1-2; D gene ambiguous. In germline, CDR1 is MDHEN, CDR2 SYDVKM. Between the trimmed V and J ends, which lost 4 bases and 4 bases, there was a span of 19 bases. The CDR3 consists of 16 residues. This chain's CDR3 is CASSSETFRLSYGYTF. For the CDR3, the DNA is TGTGCCAGCAGTTCCGAGACGTTCAGACTCTCCTATGGCTACACCTTC.

This chain joins TRBV28 and TRBJ1-1; D call uncertain. The CDR3 loop spans 15 amino acids. Trimming removed 3 bases at V and 4 bases at J, with 15 bases between. The germline V gene has CDR1 MDHEN and CDR2 SYDVKM. In DNA form, the CDR3 reads TGTGCCAGCAGTTTTCCTGAGGGAGGAGGCACTGAAGCTTTCTTT. Translating it yields CASSFPEGGGTEAFF.

The chain is built from TRBV27 and TRBJ2-2; 9 bases agree with TRBD2. The CDR3 is 16 amino acids. V was clipped by 5 bases and J by 0 bases; unmatched bases: 4. CDR1 and CDR2 (germline): MNHEY, SMNVEV (reference sequence). The CDR3: CASSRTSAPNTGELFF. DNA for the CDR3: TGTGCCAGCAGTCGGACTAGCGCGCCGAACACCGGGGAGCTGTTTTTT.

This chain connects TRBV7-6 to TRBJ2-5, with D possibly being TRBD2 (5 bases). Germline V gives CDR1 SGHVS, CDR2 FNYEAQ. V was pared by 6 bases and J by 2 bases, with 19 bases between. The CDR3 runs 16 residues. The DNA of the CDR3 is TGTGCCAGCAGGTTCCCGTACGGTAGCGAACAAGAGACCCAGTACTTC. Translated: CASRFPYGSEQETQYF.

V and J are TRBV18 and TRBJ1-5; no clear D. V was pared by 6 bases and J by 1 base, with 13 bases between. Germline V lookup: CDR1 KGHSH, CDR2 LQKENI. This CDR3 has 15 residues. CDR3 sequence: CASSPTEGSNQPQHF. The CDR3 DNA sequence: TGTGCCAGCTCCCCCACAGAAGGAAGCAATCAGCCCCAGCATTTT.

The V gene is TRBV10-3, the J gene TRBJ1-5; the D is unclear. V lost 0 bases and J lost 1, with 7 bases in between. Germline lookup yields CDR1 ENHRY and CDR2 SYGVKD. The CDR3 totals 15 residues. The CDR3 reads CAISESRESNQPQHF. CDR3 nucleotides: TGTGCCATCAGTGAGTCACGGGAAAGCAATCAGCCCCAGCATTTT.

This chain connects TRBV9 to TRBJ2-4, with D maybe TRBD2 (6 bases). V dropped 4 bases and J dropped 4 bases, with 12 bases sitting between them. There are 14 residues in the CDR3. Germline V gene data show CDR1 as SGDLS and CDR2 as YYNGEE. In nucleotides, the CDR3 is TGTGCCAGCAGCCCCTCGGCGGGAAAAAACATTCAGTACTTC. This codes for CASSPSAGKNIQYF.

This sequence joins TRBV11-2 and TRBJ2-2; 8 bases align to TRBD1. Germline values: CDR1 SGHAT, CDR2 FQNNGV. The ends lost 5 bases at V and 4 bases at J; junction bases unmatched: 9. The CDR3 is 16 residues long. The CDR3: CASSNRRTGRTGELFF. The CDR3 bases are TGTGCCAGCAGCAACCGGCGGACAGGGCGCACCGGGGAGCTGTTTTTT.